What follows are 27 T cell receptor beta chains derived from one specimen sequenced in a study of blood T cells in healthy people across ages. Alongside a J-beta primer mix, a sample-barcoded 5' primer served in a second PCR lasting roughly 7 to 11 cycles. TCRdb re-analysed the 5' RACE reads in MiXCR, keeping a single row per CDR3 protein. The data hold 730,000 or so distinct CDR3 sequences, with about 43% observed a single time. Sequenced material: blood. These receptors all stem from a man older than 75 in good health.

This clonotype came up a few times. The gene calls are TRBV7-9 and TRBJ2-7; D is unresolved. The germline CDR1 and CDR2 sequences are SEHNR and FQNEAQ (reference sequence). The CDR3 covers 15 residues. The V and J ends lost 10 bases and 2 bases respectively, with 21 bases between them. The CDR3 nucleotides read TGTGCCACCACATATTTGGGCGTATCGACCTACGAGCAGTACTTC. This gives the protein CATTYLGVSTYEQYF.

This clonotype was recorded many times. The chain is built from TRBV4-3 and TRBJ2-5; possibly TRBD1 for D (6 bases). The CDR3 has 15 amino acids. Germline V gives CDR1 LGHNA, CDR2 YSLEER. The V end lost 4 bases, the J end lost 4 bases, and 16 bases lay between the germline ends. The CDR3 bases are TGCGCCAGCAGCCCGGTCTACCAGGGGCCAGAGACCCAGTACTTC. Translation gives CASSPVYQGPETQYF.

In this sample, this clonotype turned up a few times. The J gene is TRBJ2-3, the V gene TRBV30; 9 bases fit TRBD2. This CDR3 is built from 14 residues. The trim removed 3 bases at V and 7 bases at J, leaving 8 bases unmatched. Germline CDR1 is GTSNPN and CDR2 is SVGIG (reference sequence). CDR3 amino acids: CAWRDLAGVNTQYF. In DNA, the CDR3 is TGTGCCTGGAGAGATTTAGCGGGAGTAAATACGCAGTATTTT.

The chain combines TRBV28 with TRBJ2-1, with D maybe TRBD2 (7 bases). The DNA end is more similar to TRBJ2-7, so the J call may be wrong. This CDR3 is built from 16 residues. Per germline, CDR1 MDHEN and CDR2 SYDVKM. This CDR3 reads CASSLGPAGAHNEQYF. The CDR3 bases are TGTGCCAGCAGCCTGGGGCCGGCGGGGGCCCACAATGAGCAGTACTTC.

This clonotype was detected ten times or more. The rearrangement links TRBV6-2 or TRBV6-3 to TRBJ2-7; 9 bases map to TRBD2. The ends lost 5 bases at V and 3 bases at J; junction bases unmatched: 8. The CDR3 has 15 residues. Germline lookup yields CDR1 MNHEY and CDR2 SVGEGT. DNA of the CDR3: TGTGCCAGCAGTCAATTCGGGACTAGCAGCTACGAGCAGTACTTC. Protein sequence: CASSQFGTSSYEQYF.

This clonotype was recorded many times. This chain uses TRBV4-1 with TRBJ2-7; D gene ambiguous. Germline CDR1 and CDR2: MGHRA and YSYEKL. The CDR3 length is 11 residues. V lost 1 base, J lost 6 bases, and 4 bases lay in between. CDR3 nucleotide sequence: TGCGCCAGCAGCCAAGGCTTCGAGCAGTACTTC. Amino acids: CASSQGFEQYF.

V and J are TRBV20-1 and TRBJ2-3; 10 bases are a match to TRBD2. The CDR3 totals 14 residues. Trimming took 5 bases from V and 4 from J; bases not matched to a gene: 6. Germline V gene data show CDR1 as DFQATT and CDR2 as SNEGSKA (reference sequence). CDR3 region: CSALKRGGADTQYF. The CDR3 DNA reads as TGCAGTGCTCTGAAGCGGGGGGGCGCAGATACGCAGTATTTT.

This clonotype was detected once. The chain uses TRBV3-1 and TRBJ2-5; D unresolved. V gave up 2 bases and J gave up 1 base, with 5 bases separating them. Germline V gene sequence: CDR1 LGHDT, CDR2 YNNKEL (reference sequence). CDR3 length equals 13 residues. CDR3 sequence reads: CASSQSPQETQYF. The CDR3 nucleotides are TGTGCCAGCAGCCAAAGTCCCCAAGAGACCCAGTACTTC.

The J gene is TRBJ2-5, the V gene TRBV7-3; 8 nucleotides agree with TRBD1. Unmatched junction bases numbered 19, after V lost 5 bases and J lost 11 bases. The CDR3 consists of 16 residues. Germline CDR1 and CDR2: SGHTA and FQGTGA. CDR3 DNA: TGTGCCAGCAGCCAGACGGGACAGGAAAGAGGGGTGGTGCAGTACTTC. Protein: CASSQTGQERGVVQYF.

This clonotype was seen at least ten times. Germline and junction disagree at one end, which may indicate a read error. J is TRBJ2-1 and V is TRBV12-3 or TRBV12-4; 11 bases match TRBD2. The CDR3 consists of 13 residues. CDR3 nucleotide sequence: TGCGCCAGCGGGACTAGCGGCTACAATGAGCAGTTCTTC. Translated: CASGTSGYNEQFF.

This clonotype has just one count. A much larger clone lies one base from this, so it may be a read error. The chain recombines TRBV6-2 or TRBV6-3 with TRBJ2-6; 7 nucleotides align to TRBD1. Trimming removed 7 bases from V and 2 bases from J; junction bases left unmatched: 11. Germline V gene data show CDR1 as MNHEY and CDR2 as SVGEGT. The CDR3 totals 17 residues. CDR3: CASTPTGSLPGANVLTF. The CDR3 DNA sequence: TGTGCCAGCACCCCGACAGGGTCCCTCCCTGGGGCCAACGTCCTGACTTTC.

In DNA, the CDR3 is TGTGCCACCAGCCAGGGATACGGGGAAATTAATGAAAAACTGTTTTTT. Its protein is CATSQGYGEINEKLFF. J is TRBJ1-4 and V is TRBV15, with D possibly TRBD1 on 5 matching bases. CDR3 length: 16 residues. From germline, CDR1 is LNHNV and CDR2 YYDKDF (reference sequence). V was trimmed by 5 bases and J by 4 bases, leaving 17 bases between them.

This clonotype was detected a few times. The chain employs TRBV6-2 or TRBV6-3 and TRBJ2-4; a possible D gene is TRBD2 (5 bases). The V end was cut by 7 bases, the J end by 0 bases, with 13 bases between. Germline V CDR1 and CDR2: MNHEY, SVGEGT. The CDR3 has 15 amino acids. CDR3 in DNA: TGTGCCAGCAATCACGAGGGCCTAGCCAAAAACATTCAGTACTTC. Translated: CASNHEGLAKNIQYF.

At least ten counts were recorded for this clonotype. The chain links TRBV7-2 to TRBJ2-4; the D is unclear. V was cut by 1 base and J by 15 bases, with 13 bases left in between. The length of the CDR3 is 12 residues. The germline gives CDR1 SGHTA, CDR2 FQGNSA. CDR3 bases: TGTGCCAGCAGCTTAGAACAATTCTACCCGTACTTC. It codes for CASSLEQFYPYF.

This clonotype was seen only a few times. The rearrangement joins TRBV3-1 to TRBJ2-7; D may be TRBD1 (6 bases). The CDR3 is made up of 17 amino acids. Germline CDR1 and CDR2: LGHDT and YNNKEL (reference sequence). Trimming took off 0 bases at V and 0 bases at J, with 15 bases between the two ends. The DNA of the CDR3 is TGTGCCAGCAGCCAAGACGGCAGGGGCCCTAGCTCCTACGAGCAGTACTTC. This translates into CASSQDGRGPSSYEQYF.

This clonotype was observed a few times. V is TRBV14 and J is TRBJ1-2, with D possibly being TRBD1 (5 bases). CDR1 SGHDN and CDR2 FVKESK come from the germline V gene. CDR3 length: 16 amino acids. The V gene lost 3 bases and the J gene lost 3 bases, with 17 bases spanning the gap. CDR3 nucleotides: TGTGCCAGCAGCCACCGGGGGGGGTCCATAGACTATGGCTACACCTTC. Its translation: CASSHRGGSIDYGYTF.

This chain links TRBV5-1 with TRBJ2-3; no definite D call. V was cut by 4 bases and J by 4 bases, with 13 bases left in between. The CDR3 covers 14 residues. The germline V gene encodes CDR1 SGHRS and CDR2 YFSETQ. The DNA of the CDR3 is TGCGCCAGCAGCCTGAGCTTCGCCCCAGATACGCAGTATTTT. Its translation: CASSLSFAPDTQYF.

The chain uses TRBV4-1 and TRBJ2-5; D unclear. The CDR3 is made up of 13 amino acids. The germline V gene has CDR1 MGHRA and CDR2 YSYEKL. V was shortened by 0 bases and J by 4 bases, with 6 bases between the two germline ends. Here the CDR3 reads CASSQDPGETQYF. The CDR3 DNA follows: TGCGCCAGCAGCCAAGACCCAGGAGAGACCCAGTACTTC.

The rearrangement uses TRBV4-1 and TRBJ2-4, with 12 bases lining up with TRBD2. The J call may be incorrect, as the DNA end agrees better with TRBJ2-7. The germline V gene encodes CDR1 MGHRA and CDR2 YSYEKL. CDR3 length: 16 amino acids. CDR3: CASSLETSGRRHEQYF. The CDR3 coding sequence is TGCGCCAGCAGTTTGGAGACTAGCGGGAGACGCCACGAGCAGTACTTC.

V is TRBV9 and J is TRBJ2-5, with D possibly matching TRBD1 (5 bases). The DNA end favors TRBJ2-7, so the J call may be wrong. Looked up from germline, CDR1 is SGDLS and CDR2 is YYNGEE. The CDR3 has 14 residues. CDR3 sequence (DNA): TGTGCCAGCAGCGTAGCTGCAGGGCGCTACGAGCAGTACTTC. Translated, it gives CASSVAAGRYEQYF.

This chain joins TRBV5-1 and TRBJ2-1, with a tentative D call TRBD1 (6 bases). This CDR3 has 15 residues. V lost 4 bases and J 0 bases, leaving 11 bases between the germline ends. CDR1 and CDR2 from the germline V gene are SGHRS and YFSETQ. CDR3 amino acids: CASSPGQPSYNEQFF. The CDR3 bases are TGCGCCAGCAGCCCTGGACAGCCCTCCTACAATGAGCAGTTCTTC.

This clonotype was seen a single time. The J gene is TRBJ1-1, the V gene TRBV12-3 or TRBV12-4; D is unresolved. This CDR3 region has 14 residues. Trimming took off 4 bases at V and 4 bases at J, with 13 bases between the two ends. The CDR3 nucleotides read TGTGCCAGCAGTTCCGAAACGGTGGGCACTGAAGCTTTCTTT. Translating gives CASSSETVGTEAFF.

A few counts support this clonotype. In DNA form, the CDR3 reads TGCGCCAGCAGCTTGTTTGGGGGCTGGGAAGAGACCCAGTACTTC. Protein sequence: CASSLFGGWEETQYF. V usage is TRBV5-1 and J usage is TRBJ2-5, with a possible D match to TRBD1 (6 bases). Germline CDR1 reads SGHRS; CDR2 reads YFSETQ. CDR3 length equals 15 residues. Trimming pared 1 base from V and 3 bases from J, leaving 13 bases between.

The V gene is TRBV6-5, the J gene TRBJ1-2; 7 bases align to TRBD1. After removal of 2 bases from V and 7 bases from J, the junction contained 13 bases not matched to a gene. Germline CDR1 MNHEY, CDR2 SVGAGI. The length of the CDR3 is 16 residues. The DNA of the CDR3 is TGTGCCAGCAGTTACCGGGACAGTATGGAGTTCGGTGGCTACACCTTC. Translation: CASSYRDSMEFGGYTF.

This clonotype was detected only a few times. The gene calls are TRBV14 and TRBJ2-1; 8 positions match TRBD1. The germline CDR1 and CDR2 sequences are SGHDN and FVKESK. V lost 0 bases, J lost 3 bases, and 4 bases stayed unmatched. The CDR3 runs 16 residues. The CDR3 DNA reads TGTGCCAGCAGCCAAGAACAGGGGGTAAACTACAATGAGCAGTTCTTC. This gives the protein CASSQEQGVNYNEQFF.

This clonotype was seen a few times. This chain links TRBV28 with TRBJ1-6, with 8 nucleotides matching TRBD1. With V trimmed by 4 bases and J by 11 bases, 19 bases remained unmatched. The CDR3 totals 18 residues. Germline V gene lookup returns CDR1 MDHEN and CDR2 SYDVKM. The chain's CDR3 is CASSSTGTGRFGRPPLHF. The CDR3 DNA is TGTGCCAGCAGTTCGACCGGGACAGGACGTTTCGGGCGCCCACCCCTCCACTTT.

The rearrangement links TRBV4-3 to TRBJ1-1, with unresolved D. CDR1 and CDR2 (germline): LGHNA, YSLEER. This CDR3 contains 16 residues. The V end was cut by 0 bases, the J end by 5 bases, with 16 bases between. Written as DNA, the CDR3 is TGCGCCAGCAGCCAAGATCGGGCCGTTGAGGCTACTGAAGCTTTCTTT. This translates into CASSQDRAVEATEAFF.